The 5 T cell receptor beta chains below all came from one sample that was sequenced in a study of OX40 agonist ivuxolimab in advanced cancers. Using immunoSEQ multiplex PCR, the repertoire was profiled, and TCRdb retains in-frame clones only, with some absent. The sample has under 8,500 clones; about 80% are singletons. Sequenced here: CD4+ or CD8+ T cells sorted from blood, sampled in a trial of the OX40 agonist ivuxolimab. Receptor source: an adult with an advanced solid tumor such as melanoma, head and neck, liver or kidney cancer.

The V call is TRBV11-3, the J call TRBJ2-2; D remains ambiguous. The CDR3 length is 14 residues. CDR1 is SGHNT and CDR2 is YENEEA in the germline V gene. The V gene lost 5 bases and the J gene lost 0 bases, with 7 bases spanning the gap. The CDR3 loop reads CASSQTSNTGELFF. CDR3 bases: TGTGCCAGCAGCCAAACCTCGAACACCGGGGAGCTGTTTTTT.

The rearrangement joins TRBV6-5 to TRBJ1-4; maybe TRBD1 (5 bases). CDR3 size: 11 residues. The ends were cut back, 2 bases at V and 14 bases at J, with 9 bases in the middle. The germline V gene encodes CDR1 MNHEY and CDR2 SVGAGI. The CDR3 DNA follows: TGTGCCAGCAGTTACGGGGACGGGCTGTTTTTT. Translating gives CASSYGDGLFF.

This clone was seen a handful of times. The chain has TRBV9 and TRBJ2-7; 9 bases fit TRBD1. J lost 3 bases, V lost 0 bases, and 4 bases had no gene match. Germline CDR1 SGDLS, CDR2 YYNGEE. CDR3 length: 15 residues. The CDR3 DNA reads TGTGCCAGCAGCGTAGTAGGGACAGGGTTCTACGAGCAGTACTTC. Translating gives CASSVVGTGFYEQYF.

This chain connects TRBV9 to TRBJ1-4; D uncertain. V was cut by 4 bases and J by 0 bases, with 7 bases left in between. The CDR3 spans 14 residues. The V gene's germline CDR1 is SGDLS and CDR2 YYNGEE. CDR3: CASSIEATNEKLFF. The CDR3 DNA reads TGTGCCAGCAGCATAGAGGCAACTAATGAAAAACTGTTTTTT.

The chain has TRBV6-5 and TRBJ1-2; 9 bases align to TRBD1. Trimming cost V 2 bases and J 7 bases; bases outside gene matches: 2. Germline V gene lookup returns CDR1 MNHEY and CDR2 SVGAGI. The CDR3 contains 13 residues. The CDR3 DNA reads as TGTGCCAGCAGTTACGAGGACAGGGGTGGCTACACCTTC. This gives the protein CASSYEDRGGYTF.